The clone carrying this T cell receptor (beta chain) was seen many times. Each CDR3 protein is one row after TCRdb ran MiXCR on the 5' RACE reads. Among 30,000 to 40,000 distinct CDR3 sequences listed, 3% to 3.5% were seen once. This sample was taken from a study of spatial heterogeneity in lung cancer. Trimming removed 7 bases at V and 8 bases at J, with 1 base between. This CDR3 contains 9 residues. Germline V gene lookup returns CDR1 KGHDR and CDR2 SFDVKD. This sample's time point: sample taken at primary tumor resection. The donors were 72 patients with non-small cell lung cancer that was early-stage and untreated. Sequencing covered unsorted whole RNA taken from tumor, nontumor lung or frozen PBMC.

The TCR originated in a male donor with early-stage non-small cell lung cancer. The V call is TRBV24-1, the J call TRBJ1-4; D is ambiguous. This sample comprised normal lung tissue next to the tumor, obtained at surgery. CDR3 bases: TGTGCCACCAGGGAAAAACTGTTTTTT. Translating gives CATREKLFF.